A single sample gave rise to the 8 T cell receptor beta chains below, sequenced in a study of spatial heterogeneity in lung cancer. TCRdb redid the calling of the 5' RACE reads with MiXCR, one entry per CDR3 protein. The table includes around 2,500 distinct CDR3 sequences, about 54% detected once. Time point meaning: blood at routine non-recurrence follow-up after resection. This material consisted of PBMCs, taken at follow-up. The receptor set was obtained from a female donor with early-stage non-small cell lung cancer.

On this clonotype: Its ends do not fully match the called genes, so a read error is possible. Found in a library prepared for alpha chains, this beta chain is an off-target read, and its abundance has little meaning. This rearrangement joins TRBV7-2 to TRBJ2-1; 8 positions agree with TRBD2. CDR3 length: 10 amino acids. Germline V CDR1 and CDR2: SGHTA, FQGNSA. The CDR3 sequence: CASSVSGAVF. In DNA form, the CDR3 reads TGTGCCAGCAGCGTTAGCGGGGCGGTCTTC.

In this sample, this clonotype turned up a few times. This beta chain is a stray read from a library made for alpha chains; its abundance is not meaningful. The chain recombines TRBV5-1 with TRBJ2-5; the D call may be TRBD1 or TRBD2 (6 bases each). This CDR3 region has 14 residues. In germline, CDR1 is SGHRS, CDR2 YFSETQ. V lost 4 bases, J lost 9 bases, and 19 bases lay in between. The CDR3 protein is CASSIQGAGLPQYF. The CDR3 DNA is TGCGCCAGCAGCATACAGGGCGCGGGATTGCCCCAGTACTTC.

There are a few counts of this clonotype. This beta chain turned up in a library designed for alpha chains; as an off-target read, its abundance says little. The genes are TRBV5-1 and TRBJ2-7; D is uncertain. CDR3 length: 15 amino acids. Deletions cut 0 bases from V and 5 bases from J, with 15 bases between. Germline CDR1 reads SGHRS; CDR2 reads YFSETQ. DNA for the CDR3: TGCGCCAGCAGCTTGGACTCGCCCCGGTTGAACGAGCAGTACTTC. Translation gives CASSLDSPRLNEQYF.

Concerning this clonotype: This beta chain is off target for a library built for alpha chains, so its abundance means little. V is TRBV3-1 and J is TRBJ2-1; TRBD2 matches 8 bases. There are 16 residues in the CDR3. V lost 1 base, J lost 2 bases, and 4 bases stayed unmatched. Germline-derived CDR1 and CDR2 are LGHDT and YNNKEL (reference sequence). The CDR3 DNA follows: TGTGCCAGCAGCCAAGGCTTAGCGGGAACCTACAATGAGCAGTTCTTC. This sequence encodes CASSQGLAGTYNEQFF.

With respect to this clonotype: A library prepared for alpha chains yielded this beta chain as an off-target read; its size is of little meaning. This rearrangement joins TRBV3-1 to TRBJ2-3; D might be TRBD2 (5 bases). CDR3 size: 13 residues. Trimming left V 0 bases short and J 8 bases short, with 9 bases between. Germline V gene sequence: CDR1 LGHDT, CDR2 YNNKEL (reference sequence). The CDR3 region has the DNA TGTGCCAGCAGCCAAGAACGCCGGGGTACGCAGTATTTT. Its protein is CASSQERRGTQYF.

Of note for this clonotype: The library was prepared for alpha chains; this beta chain is a stray read, so its frequency means little. The chain is built from TRBV20-1 and TRBJ2-5; D is possibly TRBD1 (6 bases). Trimming shortened V by 2 bases and J by 1 base, and 11 bases separated the two germline ends. CDR3 length: 14 amino acids. CDR1 and CDR2 (germline): DFQATT, SNEGSKA (reference sequence). The DNA for the CDR3 is TGCAGTGCTAGAATTACAGGGACCCAAGAGACCCAGTACTTC. Its protein is CSARITGTQETQYF.

This clonotype was detected a few times. Since it is a stray read in a library aimed at alpha chains, this beta chain has a size that is not meaningful. CDR3 residues: CASSQAGSNNEQFF. CDR3 bases: TGTGCCAGCAGCCAAGCTGGGAGCAACAATGAGCAGTTCTTC. The rearrangement joins TRBV3-1 to TRBJ2-1, with D possibly matching TRBD2 (5 bases). Germline V gene lookup returns CDR1 LGHDT and CDR2 YNNKEL (reference sequence). Trimming took 1 base from V and 5 from J, leaving 9 bases between them. The CDR3 sequence is 14 residues long.

Of note for this clonotype: The library was prepared for alpha chains; this beta chain is a stray read, so its frequency means little. The V and J genes are TRBV20-1 and TRBJ2-1; possibly TRBD1 for D (5 bases). Germline-derived CDR1 and CDR2 are DFQATT and SNEGSKA (reference sequence). The CDR3 loop spans 13 amino acids. The ends were cut back, 3 bases at V and 7 bases at J, with 13 bases in the middle. The CDR3 DNA reads as TGCAGTGCTAGTGATCAGGGTCATAATGAGCAGTTCTTC. Its translation: CSASDQGHNEQFF.